Below, one TCR beta chain is given with its context. Only in-frame clones appear in the TCRdb table, and some are missing; sequencing was by immunoSEQ multiplex PCR. The data contain about 93,000 clones, under 95% of them singletons. The V gene end was trimmed by 8 bases and the J gene end by 10 bases; junction bases not matched to a gene: 11. The CDR3 is 14 residues long. Germline CDR1 and CDR2: SNHLY and FYNNEI. The data are from a study of OX40 agonist ivuxolimab in advanced cancers. Sequenced here: CD4+ or CD8+ T cells sorted from blood, sampled in a trial of the OX40 agonist ivuxolimab. This receptor was taken from an adult with an advanced solid tumor such as melanoma, head and neck, liver or kidney cancer. This chain links TRBV2 with TRBJ1-6; 7 bases fit TRBD1. CDR3 in amino acids: CASRGGTAGSPLHF. The CDR3 DNA reads TGTGCCAGCCGGGGGGGGACAGCCGGATCACCCCTCCACTTT.